The clone carrying this T cell receptor (beta chain) is a singleton in its sample. Germline V gives CDR1 SGHTA, CDR2 FQGNSA. V lost 2 bases to trimming and J lost 5 bases; unmatched junction nucleotides: 9. This CDR3 is 16 amino acids long. These data belong to a study of blood T cell repertoires in COVID-19. In the study overall: The United States, Italy and Spain supplied acute and convalescent COVID-19 samples.

Authors' methods: The assay estimated nucleated cells by amplifying reference gene primers. The repertoire was sequenced with immunoSEQ multiplex PCR; TCRdb's copy has only in-frame clones and lacks some. The DNA was the basis for D and trimming; V, J and clone size are from that table. This table has 240,000 or so clones, about four fifths appearing once. What was sequenced was peripheral blood. The source of this sequence is a woman aged 18-35 years with acute or convalescent COVID-19. The chain uses TRBV7-2 and TRBJ1-5; 7 bases agree with TRBD1. The CDR3 DNA sequence: TGTGCCAGCAGCTTAATGGGCTTAGGGGGCGATCAGCCCCAGCATTTT. Encoded protein: CASSLMGLGGDQPQHF.